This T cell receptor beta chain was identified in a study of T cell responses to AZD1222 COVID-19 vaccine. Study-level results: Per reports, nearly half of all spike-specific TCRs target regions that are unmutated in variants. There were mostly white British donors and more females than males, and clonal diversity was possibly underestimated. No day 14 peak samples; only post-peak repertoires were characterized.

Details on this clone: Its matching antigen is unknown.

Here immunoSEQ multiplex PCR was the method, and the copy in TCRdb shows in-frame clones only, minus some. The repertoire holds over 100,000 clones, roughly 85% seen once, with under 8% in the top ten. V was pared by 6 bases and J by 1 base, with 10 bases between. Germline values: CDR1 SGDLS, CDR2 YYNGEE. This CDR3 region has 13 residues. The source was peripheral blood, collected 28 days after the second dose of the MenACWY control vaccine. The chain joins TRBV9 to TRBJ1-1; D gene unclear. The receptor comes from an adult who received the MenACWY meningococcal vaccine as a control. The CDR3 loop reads CASTGWGNTEAFF. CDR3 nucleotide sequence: TGTGCCAGCACTGGGTGGGGGAACACTGAAGCTTTCTTT. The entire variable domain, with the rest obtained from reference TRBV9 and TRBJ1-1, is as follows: DSGVTQTPKHLITATGQRVTLRCSPRSGDLSVYWYQQSLDQGLQFLIQYYNGEERAKGNILERFSAQQFPDLHSELNLSSLELGDSALYFCASTGWGNTEAFFGQGTRLTVV.